Detailed here is one T cell receptor beta chain. The antigen it recognizes is unknown. There are no base qualities to consult, and no much larger clone falls within one base. These data come from a study of blood T cells in healthy people across ages (dated by TCRdb to between 2014 and 2017). Concerning the study at large: In model experiments, roughly one uniquely barcoded TCR beta cDNA molecule per two T cells was captured by template switching. To track age-related changes in TCR beta repertoire diversity, the study relied on deep sequencing normalized with unique cDNA molecular identifiers. The donors were divided into four age groups: young (average approximately 17 years), middle-aged (about 39), aged (about 61) and long-lived (82). Donors of different ages were randomly distributed across sequencing lanes to avoid experimental bias. Two additional independent replicas of 1 million unique cDNA reads from the same blood draw were analyzed for two donors (one aged 18 to 29 and one aged 80 or older). Results and caveats for the whole study, not just this receptor: Estimates of total diversity based on one million sequenced T cells were considered lower bounds and underestimates. As age increased, observed TCR beta diversity per million T cells dropped in a roughly linear way, and a significant reduction was already evident by age about 36. The percentage of naive T cells measured by flow cytometry correlated strongly with observed TCR beta diversity. Because profiling used bulk unsorted PBMCs, naive and antigen-experienced compartments could not be compared conclusively. Compared with the aged group, the long-lived group had more naive CD4+ T cells, fewer expanded clones and increased TCR diversity, suggesting age selection. The CMV infection status of donors was not known, potentially confounding age-related changes in expanded clonotypes.

The library was built by means of 5' RACE. Sequencer: Illumina HiSeq 2500. A second PCR of roughly 7 to 11 cycles was performed with a sample-barcoded 5' primer and a J-beta primer mix. A template-switch 5' adaptor carrying 12 random nucleotides introduced a unique molecular identifier onto each TCR beta cDNA molecule. Each sample yielded at least 3 million CDR3-containing paired-end reads. First-strand cDNA synthesis was performed from all RNA using the Mint cDNA synthesis kit, with priming by a TRBC-specific oligonucleotide. Following uracil-DNA glycosylase treatment, a first 18-cycle PCR with universal primers M1SS and BC2_uni_R was performed on all cDNA. The paper's data handling went like this. For normalization, 1 million high-quality reads, each with a distinct molecular identifier, were randomly selected from each sample. Reads with shared molecular identifiers were discarded instead of being binned into consensus sequences. MiTCR, with a Q25 quality threshold and the strictest error-elimination algorithm, was used for CDR3 identification, clonotype clustering and error correction. Lower-bound total TCR beta diversity was estimated with a nonparametric unseen species model using Euler transformation. Starting from the raw public reads, TCRdb applied fastp trimming at Q25, assembled clones with MiXCR and retained in-frame beta chains. Rows with a matching CDR3 protein are joined into one entry that keeps the most common DNA and genes. These V and J calls derive from TCRdb rather than the authors' analysis. The sample table holds 2 million or so distinct CDR3 sequences, of which just under 50% were seen once. Together, the top ten hold more than 2% of the sample.

The V end loses 4 bases and the J end loses 14 bases, and a stretch of 12 bases separates them. For CDR1 and CDR2, the germline V gene lists MNHEY and SVGAGI. From cysteine to phenylalanine, the CDR3 is 12 amino acids long. The sequence is cut down to CDR3 DNA, 36 bases in frame from base 1. Donors were a few dozen systemically healthy Caucasian individuals from Russia aged roughly 6 to 100 years. Each donor gave roughly 9.5 milliliters of peripheral blood, collected into EDTA-treated Vacutainer tubes. Ficoll-Paque density-gradient centrifugation was used to isolate PBMCs, with at least 7 million per sample. Trizol reagent was used to extract total RNA from PBMCs, with at least 5 micrograms per sample. Naive CD45RAhigh/CD27high T cell percentages were measured by flow cytometry on a PBMC aliquot from every donor.

In this chain, TRBV6-5 is recombined with TRBJ1-6; confidence is insufficient to name the D gene. The sequence came from a woman aged 40 to 55 in good health. The sample taken for sequencing was blood. For the CDR3, the sequence is CASSSPSGTLHF. The DNA reads TGTGCCAGCAGTTCCCCCAGTGGGACCCTCCACTTT.